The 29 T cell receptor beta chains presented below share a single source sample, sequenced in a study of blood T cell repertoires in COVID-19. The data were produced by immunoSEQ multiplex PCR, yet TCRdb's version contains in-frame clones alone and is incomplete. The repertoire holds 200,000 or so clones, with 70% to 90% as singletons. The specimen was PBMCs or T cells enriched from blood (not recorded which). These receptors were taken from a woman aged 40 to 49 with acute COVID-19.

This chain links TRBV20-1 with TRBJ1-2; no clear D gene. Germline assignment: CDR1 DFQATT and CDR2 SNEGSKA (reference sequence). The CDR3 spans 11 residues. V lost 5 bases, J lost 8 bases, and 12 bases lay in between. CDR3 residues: CSAETVRGYTF. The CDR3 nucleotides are TGCAGTGCTGAGACGGTGAGGGGCTACACCTTC.

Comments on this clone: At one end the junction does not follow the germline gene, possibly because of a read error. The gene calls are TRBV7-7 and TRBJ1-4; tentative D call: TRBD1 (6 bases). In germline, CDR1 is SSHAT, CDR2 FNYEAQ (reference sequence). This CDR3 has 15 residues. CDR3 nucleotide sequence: TGTGCTAGCAGCTTAGGGGGGGGAGCTAATGAAAAACTGTTTTTT. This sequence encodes CASSLGGGANEKLFF.

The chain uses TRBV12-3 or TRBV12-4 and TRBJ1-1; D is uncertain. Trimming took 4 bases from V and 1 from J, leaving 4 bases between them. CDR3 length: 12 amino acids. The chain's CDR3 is CASSSRNTEAFF. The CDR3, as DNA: TGTGCCAGCAGTTCCAGGAACACTGAAGCTTTCTTT.

The CDR3 loop is CASSRTGLSYNEQFF. In DNA, the CDR3 is TGTGCCAGCAGTCGGACTGGGCTCTCCTACAATGAGCAGTTCTTC. This chain joins TRBV7-2 and TRBJ2-1; D may be TRBD2 (5 bases). Trimming cost V 6 bases and J 0 bases, with 12 bases left between them. CDR1 and CDR2 from the germline V gene are SGHTA and FQGNSA. This CDR3 is built from 15 residues.

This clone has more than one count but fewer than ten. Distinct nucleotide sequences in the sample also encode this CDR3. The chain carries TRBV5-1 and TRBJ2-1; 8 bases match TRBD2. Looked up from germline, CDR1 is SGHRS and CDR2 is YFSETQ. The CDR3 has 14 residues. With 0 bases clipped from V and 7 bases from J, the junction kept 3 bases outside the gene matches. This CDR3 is CASSLATSGNEQFF. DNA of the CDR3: TGCGCCAGCAGCTTGGCAACTAGCGGTAATGAGCAGTTCTTC.

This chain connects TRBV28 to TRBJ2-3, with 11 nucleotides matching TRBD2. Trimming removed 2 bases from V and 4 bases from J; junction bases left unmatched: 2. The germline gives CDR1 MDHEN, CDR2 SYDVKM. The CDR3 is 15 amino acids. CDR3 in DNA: TGTGCCAGCAGTTTAGTAGCGGGAGGGTCAGATACGCAGTATTTT. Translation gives CASSLVAGGSDTQYF.

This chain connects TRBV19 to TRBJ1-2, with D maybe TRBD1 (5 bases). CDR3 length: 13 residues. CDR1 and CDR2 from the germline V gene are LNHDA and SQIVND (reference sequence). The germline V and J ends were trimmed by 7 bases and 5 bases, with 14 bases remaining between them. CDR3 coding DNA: TGTGCCAGTAAAGCCCAGGGCGTTTATGGCTACACCTTC. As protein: CASKAQGVYGYTF.

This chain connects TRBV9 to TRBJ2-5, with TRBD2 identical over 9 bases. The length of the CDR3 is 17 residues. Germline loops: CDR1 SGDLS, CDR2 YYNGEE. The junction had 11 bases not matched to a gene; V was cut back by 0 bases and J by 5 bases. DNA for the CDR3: TGTGCCAGCAGCGTAGGTATTAGCGGGAGTGGTAAGGAGACCCAGTACTTC. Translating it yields CASSVGISGSGKETQYF.

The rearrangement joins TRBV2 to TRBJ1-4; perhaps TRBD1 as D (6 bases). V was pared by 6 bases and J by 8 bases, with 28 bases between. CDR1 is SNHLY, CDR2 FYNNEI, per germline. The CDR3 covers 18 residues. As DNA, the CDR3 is TGTGCCAGCAGGGGTGGCTTCTACACCACAGGGCTGGAGGAAAAACTGTTTTTT. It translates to CASRGGFYTTGLEEKLFF.

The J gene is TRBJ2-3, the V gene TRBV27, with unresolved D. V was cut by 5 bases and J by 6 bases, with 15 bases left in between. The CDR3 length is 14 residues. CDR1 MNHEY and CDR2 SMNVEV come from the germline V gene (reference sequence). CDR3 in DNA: TGTGCCAGCAGTGGGCTGGGCACGTGGGATACGCAGTATTTT. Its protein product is CASSGLGTWDTQYF.

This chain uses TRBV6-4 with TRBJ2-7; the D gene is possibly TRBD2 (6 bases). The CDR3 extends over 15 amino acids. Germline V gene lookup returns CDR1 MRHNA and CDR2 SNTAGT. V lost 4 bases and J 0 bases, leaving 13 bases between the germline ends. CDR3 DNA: TGTGCCAGCAGTGTGGGTCCGGGAGACTCCTACGAGCAGTACTTC. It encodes CASSVGPGDSYEQYF.

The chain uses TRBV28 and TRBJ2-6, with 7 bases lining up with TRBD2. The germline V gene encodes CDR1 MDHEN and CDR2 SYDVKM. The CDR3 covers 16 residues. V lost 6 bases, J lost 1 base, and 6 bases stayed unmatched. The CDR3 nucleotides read TGTGCCAGCAGACGAAGCGGGGTGTCTGGGGCCAACGTCCTGACTTTC. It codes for CASRRSGVSGANVLTF.

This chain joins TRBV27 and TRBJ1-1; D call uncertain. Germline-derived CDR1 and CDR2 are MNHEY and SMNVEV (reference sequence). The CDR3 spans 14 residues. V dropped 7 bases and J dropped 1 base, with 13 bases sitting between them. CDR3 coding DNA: TGTGCCAGCACCCTTGGCCCTGGGAACACTGAAGCTTTCTTT. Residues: CASTLGPGNTEAFF.

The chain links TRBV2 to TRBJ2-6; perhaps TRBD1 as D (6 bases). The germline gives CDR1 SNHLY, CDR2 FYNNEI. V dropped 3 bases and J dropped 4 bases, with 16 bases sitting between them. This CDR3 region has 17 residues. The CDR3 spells CASSEAGDPSGANVLTF. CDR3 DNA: TGTGCCAGCAGTGAGGCAGGGGACCCATCGGGGGCCAACGTCCTGACTTTC.

The DNA for the CDR3 is TGTGCCTGGAGCGGGACAGGGCGTTTTGAAAAACTGTTTTTT. Translation: CAWSGTGRFEKLFF. The genes are TRBV30 and TRBJ1-4; 9 positions match TRBD1. The ends lost 3 bases at V and 7 bases at J; junction bases unmatched: 6. The CDR3 covers 14 residues. The germline CDR1 and CDR2 sequences are GTSNPN and SVGIG (reference sequence). The full variable domain, its missing parts supplied by reference TRBV30 and TRBJ1-4, is SQTIHQWPATLVQPVGSPLSLECTVEGTSNPNLYWYRQAAGRGLQLLFYSVGIGQISSEVPQNLSASRPQDRQFILSSKKLLLSDSGFYLCAWSGTGRFEKLFFGSGTQLSVL.

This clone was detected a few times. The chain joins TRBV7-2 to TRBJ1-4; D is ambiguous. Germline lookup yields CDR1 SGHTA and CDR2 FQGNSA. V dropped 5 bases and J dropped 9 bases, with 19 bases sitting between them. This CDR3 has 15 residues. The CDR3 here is CASSPEIIPRQKLFF. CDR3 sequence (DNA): TGTGCCAGCAGCCCGGAGATTATTCCCAGACAAAAACTGTTTTTT. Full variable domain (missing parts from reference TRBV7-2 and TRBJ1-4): GAGVSQSPSNKVTEKGKDVELRCDPISGHTALYWYRQSLGQGLEFLIYFQGNSAPDKSGLPSDRFSAERTGGSVSTLTIQRTQQEDSAVYLCASSPEIIPRQKLFFGSGTQLSVL.

This chain's CDR3 is CASSPGSSYNEQFF. For the CDR3, the DNA is TGTGCCAGCAGTCCGGGGAGCTCCTACAATGAGCAGTTCTTC. The V call is TRBV7-9, the J call TRBJ2-1, with D possibly matching TRBD2 (5 bases). Trimming stripped 6 bases from V and 0 bases from J, with 9 bases between. CDR1 and CDR2 from the germline V gene are SEHNR and FQNEAQ (reference sequence). This CDR3 spans 14 amino acids.

CDR3 amino acids: CASSFAGETDTQYF. In DNA form, the CDR3 reads TGTGCCAGCAGCTTCGCGGGGGAAACAGATACGCAGTATTTT. The chain carries TRBV11-2 and TRBJ2-3; 7 bases line up with TRBD2. Germline trimming cut 3 bases from V and 3 bases from J; bases unmatched to any gene: 3. Germline V CDR1 and CDR2: SGHAT, FQNNGV. This CDR3 region has 14 residues.

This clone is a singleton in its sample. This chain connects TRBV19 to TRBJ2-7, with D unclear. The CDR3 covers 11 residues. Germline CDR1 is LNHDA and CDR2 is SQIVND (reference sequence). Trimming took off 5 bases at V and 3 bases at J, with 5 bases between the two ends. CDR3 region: CASSSYYEQYF. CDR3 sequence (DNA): TGTGCCAGTAGTTCTTACTACGAGCAGTACTTC. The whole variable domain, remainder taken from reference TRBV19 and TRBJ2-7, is DGGITQSPKYLFRKEGQNVTLSCEQNLNHDAMYWYRQDPGQGLRLIYYSQIVNDFQKGDIAEGYSVSREKKESFPLTVTSAQKNPTAFYLCASSSYYEQYFGPGTRLTVT.

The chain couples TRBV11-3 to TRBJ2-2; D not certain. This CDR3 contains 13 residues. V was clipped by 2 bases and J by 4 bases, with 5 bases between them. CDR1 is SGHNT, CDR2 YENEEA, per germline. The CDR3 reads CASSLPGTGELFF. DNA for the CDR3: TGTGCCAGCAGCTTACCCGGCACCGGGGAGCTGTTTTTT.

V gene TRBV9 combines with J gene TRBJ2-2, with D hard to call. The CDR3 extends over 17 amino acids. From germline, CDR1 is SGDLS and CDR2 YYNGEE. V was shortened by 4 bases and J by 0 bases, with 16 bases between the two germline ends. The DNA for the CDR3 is TGTGCCAGCAGCCTAGGTGGTCCCGCTACGAACACCGGGGAGCTGTTTTTT. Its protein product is CASSLGGPATNTGELFF.

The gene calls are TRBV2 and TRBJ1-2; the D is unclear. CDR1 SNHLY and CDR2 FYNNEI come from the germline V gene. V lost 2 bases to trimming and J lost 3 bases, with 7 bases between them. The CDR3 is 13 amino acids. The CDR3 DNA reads TGTGCCAGCAGTGAAACGGTCGACTATGGCTACACCTTC. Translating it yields CASSETVDYGYTF.

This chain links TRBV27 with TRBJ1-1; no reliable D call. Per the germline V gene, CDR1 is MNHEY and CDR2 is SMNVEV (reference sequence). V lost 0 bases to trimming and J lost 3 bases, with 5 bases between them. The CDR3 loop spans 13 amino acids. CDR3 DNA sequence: TGTGCCAGCAGTTTATCCATAGACACTGAAGCTTTCTTT. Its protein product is CASSLSIDTEAFF.

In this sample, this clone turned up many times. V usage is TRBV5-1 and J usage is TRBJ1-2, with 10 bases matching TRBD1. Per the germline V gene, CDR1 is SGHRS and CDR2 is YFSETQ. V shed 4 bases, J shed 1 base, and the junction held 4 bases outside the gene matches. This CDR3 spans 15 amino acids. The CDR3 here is CASSRGDRGNYGYTF. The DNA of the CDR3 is TGCGCCAGCAGCCGGGGGGACAGGGGTAACTATGGCTACACCTTC.

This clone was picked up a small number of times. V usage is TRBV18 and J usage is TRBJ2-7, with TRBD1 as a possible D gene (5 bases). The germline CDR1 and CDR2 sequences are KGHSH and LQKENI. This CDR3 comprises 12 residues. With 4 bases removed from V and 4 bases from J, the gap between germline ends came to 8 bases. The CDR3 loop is CASSRAGYEQYF. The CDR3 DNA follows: TGTGCCAGCTCACGGGCAGGGTACGAGCAGTACTTC.

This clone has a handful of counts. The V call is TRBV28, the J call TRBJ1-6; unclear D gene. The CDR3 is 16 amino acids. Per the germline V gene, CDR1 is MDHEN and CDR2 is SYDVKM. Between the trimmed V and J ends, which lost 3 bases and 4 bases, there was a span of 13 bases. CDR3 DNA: TGTGCCAGCAGTTTGCGGACTTCTACTTATAATTCACCCCTCCACTTT. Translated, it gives CASSLRTSTYNSPLHF.

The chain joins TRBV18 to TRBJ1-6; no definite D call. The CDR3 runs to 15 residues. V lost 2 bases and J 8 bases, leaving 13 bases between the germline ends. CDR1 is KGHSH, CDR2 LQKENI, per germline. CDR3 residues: CASSPGGINDSPLHF. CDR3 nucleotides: TGTGCCAGCTCACCAGGCGGGATAAATGATTCACCCCTCCACTTT.

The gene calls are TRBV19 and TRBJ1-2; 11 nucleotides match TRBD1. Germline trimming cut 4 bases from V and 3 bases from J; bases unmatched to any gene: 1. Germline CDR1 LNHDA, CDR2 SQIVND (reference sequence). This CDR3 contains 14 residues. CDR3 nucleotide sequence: TGTGCCAGTAGTAGGACAGGGGGCGACTATGGCTACACCTTC. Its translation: CASSRTGGDYGYTF.

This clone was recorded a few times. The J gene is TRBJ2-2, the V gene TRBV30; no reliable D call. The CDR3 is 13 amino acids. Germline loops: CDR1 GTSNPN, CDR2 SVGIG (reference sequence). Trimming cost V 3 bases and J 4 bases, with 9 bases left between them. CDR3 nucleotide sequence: TGTGCCTGGAGGACTTTGGGCACCGGGGAGCTGTTTTTT. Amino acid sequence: CAWRTLGTGELFF. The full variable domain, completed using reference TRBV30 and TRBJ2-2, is SQTIHQWPATLVQPVGSPLSLECTVEGTSNPNLYWYRQAAGRGLQLLFYSVGIGQISSEVPQNLSASRPQDRQFILSSKKLLLSDSGFYLCAWRTLGTGELFFGEGSRLTVL.